The clone carrying this T cell receptor beta chain was detected only once. The entry originates in a study of CD8+CD57+ T cells in acquired aplastic anemia. The CDR3 consists of 13 residues. The germline CDR1 and CDR2 sequences are MNHNS and SASEGT. The V end lost 4 bases, the J end lost 4 bases, and 10 bases lay between the germline ends. Patients selected for sequencing had displayed CD8+CD57+ cell expansion by flow cytometry. Genomic DNA served as template for TCR beta VDJ and CDR3 profiling. TCRdb redid the calling of the reads with MiXCR, one entry per CDR3 protein. The table records 450,000 to 550,000 distinct CDR3 sequences, more than 25% of them present only once.

The receptor's source is a human donor with aplastic anemia. The source material was sorted CD4+, CD8+, or CD8+CD57+ T cells (not recorded which) from PBMCs. The gene calls are TRBV6-1 and TRBJ1-1, with D unclear. The CDR3 coding sequence is TGTGCCAGCAGTGGACCCGTAAGCACTGAAGCTTTCTTT. Translated, it gives CASSGPVSTEAFF.